This T cell receptor (beta chain) comes out of a study of cytomegalovirus exposure and HLA in healthy donors. Comment on this clone: What it binds is unknown.

At collection, donors were nominally healthy, but unrecorded immune exposures were probable. Study outcomes and limitations: In a later analysis, the majority of CMV-associated beta chains seemingly showed HLA restriction.

Vbeta (60) and Jbeta (13) primers were used in the PCR. Data came from immunoSEQ multiplex PCR; TCRdb stores just in-frame clones and leaves some out. The table has more than 80,000 clones, roughly 74% seen once. The V and J ends lost 7 bases and 2 bases, in that order; junction bases with no gene match: 10. From germline, CDR1 is SGHRS and CDR2 YFSETQ. This CDR3 has 15 residues. The sample was PBMCs. This clonotype originated in a man in his forties in good health and CMV-seronegative. The J gene is TRBJ2-3, the V gene TRBV5-1; 7 bases align to TRBD2. The CDR3 here is CASRSGAGNTDTQYF. The DNA for the CDR3 is TGCGCCAGCCGCTCCGGAGCGGGGAACACAGATACGCAGTATTTT.